This TCR beta chain came from a study of technical replicates of blood from a handful of donors. Per germline, CDR1 MNHNY and CDR2 SVGAGI (reference sequence). This CDR3 spans 16 amino acids. Trimming pared 2 bases from V and 0 bases from J, leaving 11 bases between. Data came from immunoSEQ multiplex PCR; TCRdb stores just in-frame clones and leaves some out. This sample has around 97,000 clones; approximately 96% occur once, and the top ten carry approximately 0.37%. The TCR was taken from a human donor in good health. The chain couples TRBV6-6 to TRBJ2-1; maybe TRBD2 (6 bases). The sequencing sample was made of T cells isolated from PBMCs. Here the CDR3 DNA reads TGTGCCAGCAGTTACCCGCGGGGTAGCTCCTACAATGAGCAGTTCTTC. Protein product: CASSYPRGSSYNEQFF.